Listed below are T cell receptor beta chains from one sample, sequenced in a study of beta chain features in type 1 diabetes. Libraries were prepared by immunoSEQ multiplex PCR; TCRdb keeps only in-frame clonotypes and omits some of them. The sample includes 300,000 to 450,000 clones, 10% to 15% of them seen just once. The sample was naive CD4+ T cells from blood. These receptors were taken from a woman aged 18-29 years with type 1 diabetes. Each CDR3 is given with its conserved first and last residue. Each record gives: clone size, J gene, D gene, V gene, CDR3 protein, CDR3 DNA. A D gene is named only where the DNA matches it firmly. Clone size is shown for a subset of rows, as once, few, many or a class of expanded clone.

clone_size: few; j_call: TRBJ2-3; d_call: NA; v_call: TRBV30; cdr3_aa: CAWTGADTQYF; cdr3_nt: TGTGCCTGGACGGGTGCAGATACGCAGTATTTT
clone_size: NA; j_call: TRBJ1-5; d_call: TRBD1; v_call: TRBV6-5; cdr3_aa: CASRRGQGKDQPQHF; cdr3_nt: TGTGCCAGCAGGAGGGGACAGGGTAAAGATCAGCCCCAGCATTTT
clone_size: NA; j_call: TRBJ2-7; d_call: TRBD2; v_call: TRBV6-6; cdr3_aa: CASSVAGVYNYEQYF; cdr3_nt: TGTGCCAGCAGCGTAGCGGGGGTTTATAACTACGAGCAGTACTTC
clone_size: few; j_call: TRBJ1-1; d_call: TRBD1; v_call: TRBV10-3; cdr3_aa: CAITQSPGQGSEAFF; cdr3_nt: TGTGCCATCACTCAATCCCCGGGACAGGGTTCTGAAGCTTTCTTT
clone_size: few; j_call: TRBJ1-2; d_call: NA; v_call: TRBV5-4; cdr3_aa: CASSSQGMDGYTF; cdr3_nt: TGTGCCAGCAGCTCACAGGGAATGGATGGCTACACCTTC
clone_size: NA; j_call: TRBJ2-2; d_call: NA; v_call: TRBV9; cdr3_aa: CASSVEFRAAGELFF; cdr3_nt: TGTGCCAGCAGCGTCGAATTCAGGGCCGCCGGGGAGCTGTTTTTT
clone_size: NA; j_call: TRBJ2-1; d_call: NA; v_call: TRBV4-1; cdr3_aa: CASSQVSAAYNEQFF; cdr3_nt: TGCGCCAGCAGCCAAGTTAGCGCCGCCTACAATGAGCAGTTCTTC
clone_size: few; j_call: TRBJ2-5; d_call: NA; v_call: TRBV4-3; cdr3_aa: CASSQPGLVSYF; cdr3_nt: TGCGCCAGCAGCCAACCGGGACTCGTCTCGTACTTC
clone_size: few; j_call: TRBJ2-5; d_call: NA; v_call: TRBV30; cdr3_aa: CAWRRIAGETQYF; cdr3_nt: TGTGCCTGGAGGCGAATAGCCGGGGAGACCCAGTACTTC
clone_size: few; j_call: TRBJ2-7; d_call: NA; v_call: TRBV2; cdr3_aa: CASSVDRTYEQYF; cdr3_nt: TGTGCCAGCAGTGTCGACAGGACCTACGAGCAGTACTTC
clone_size: few; j_call: TRBJ2-7; d_call: TRBD2; v_call: TRBV10-3; cdr3_aa: CAISDPGLPYEQYF; cdr3_nt: TGTGCCATCAGTGACCCGGGACTACCATACGAGCAGTACTTC
clone_size: few; j_call: TRBJ2-7; d_call: TRBD2; v_call: TRBV29-1; cdr3_aa: CSVELASGGTYEQYF; cdr3_nt: TGCAGCGTTGAATTGGCTAGCGGGGGGACCTACGAGCAGTACTTC
clone_size: NA; j_call: TRBJ2-3; d_call: NA; v_call: TRBV2; cdr3_aa: CASRAGFADTQYF; cdr3_nt: TGTGCCAGCAGGGCGGGTTTCGCAGATACGCAGTATTTT
clone_size: few; j_call: TRBJ1-2; d_call: NA; v_call: TRBV29-1; cdr3_aa: CSVDSRPTNYGYTF; cdr3_nt: TGCAGCGTTGACTCCAGGCCGACTAACTATGGCTACACCTTC
clone_size: few; j_call: TRBJ2-7; d_call: TRBD2; v_call: TRBV30; cdr3_aa: CAWSVEAGPYEQYF; cdr3_nt: TGTGCCTGGAGTGTTGAAGCGGGACCCTACGAGCAGTACTTC
clone_size: NA; j_call: TRBJ2-2; d_call: NA; v_call: TRBV10-3; cdr3_aa: CAISPQEQATGELFF; cdr3_nt: TGTGCCATCAGTCCCCAGGAACAGGCAACCGGGGAGCTGTTTTTT
clone_size: few; j_call: TRBJ1-5; d_call: NA; v_call: TRBV7-9; cdr3_aa: CASTTAPNQPQHF; cdr3_nt: TGTGCCAGCACCACAGCCCCGAATCAGCCCCAGCATTTT
clone_size: NA; j_call: TRBJ2-2; d_call: NA; v_call: TRBV5-6; cdr3_aa: CASSPQNTGELFF; cdr3_nt: TGTGCCAGCAGCCCCCAGAACACCGGGGAGCTGTTTTTT
clone_size: few; j_call: TRBJ2-5; d_call: NA; v_call: TRBV7-2; cdr3_aa: CASSLGPPGAQYF; cdr3_nt: TGTGCCAGCAGCTTAGGCCCCCCGGGTGCGCAGTACTTC
clone_size: NA; j_call: TRBJ2-1; d_call: TRBD2; v_call: TRBV4-3; cdr3_aa: CASSRGGSAYNEQFF; cdr3_nt: TGCGCCAGCAGCCGCGGGGGGTCGGCCTACAATGAGCAGTTCTTC
clone_size: NA; j_call: TRBJ2-3; d_call: NA; v_call: TRBV7-9; cdr3_aa: CASSPGVSRTDTQYF; cdr3_nt: TGTGCCAGCAGCCCCGGGGTTTCTAGGACAGATACGCAGTATTTT
clone_size: NA; j_call: TRBJ2-3; d_call: NA; v_call: TRBV4-1; cdr3_aa: CASSQLFPGDTQYF; cdr3_nt: TGCGCCAGCAGCCAACTTTTCCCCGGAGATACGCAGTATTTT
clone_size: few; j_call: TRBJ2-5; d_call: NA; v_call: TRBV19; cdr3_aa: CASSLTEETQYF; cdr3_nt: TGTGCCAGTAGTCTCACCGAGGAGACCCAGTACTTC
clone_size: few; j_call: TRBJ1-6; d_call: NA; v_call: TRBV9; cdr3_aa: CASSLSQDNSPLHF; cdr3_nt: TGTGCCAGCAGCCTATCCCAGGATAATTCACCCCTCCACTTT
clone_size: NA; j_call: TRBJ1-1; d_call: NA; v_call: TRBV5-1; cdr3_aa: CASSGPGSSWGGTEAFF; cdr3_nt: TGCGCCAGCAGCGGTCCGGGATCTTCGTGGGGTGGCACTGAAGCTTTCTTT
clone_size: NA; j_call: TRBJ1-4; d_call: NA; v_call: TRBV29-1; cdr3_aa: CSVLGGAPGEKLFF; cdr3_nt: TGCAGCGTGCTTGGGGGGGCGCCTGGGGAAAAACTGTTTTTT